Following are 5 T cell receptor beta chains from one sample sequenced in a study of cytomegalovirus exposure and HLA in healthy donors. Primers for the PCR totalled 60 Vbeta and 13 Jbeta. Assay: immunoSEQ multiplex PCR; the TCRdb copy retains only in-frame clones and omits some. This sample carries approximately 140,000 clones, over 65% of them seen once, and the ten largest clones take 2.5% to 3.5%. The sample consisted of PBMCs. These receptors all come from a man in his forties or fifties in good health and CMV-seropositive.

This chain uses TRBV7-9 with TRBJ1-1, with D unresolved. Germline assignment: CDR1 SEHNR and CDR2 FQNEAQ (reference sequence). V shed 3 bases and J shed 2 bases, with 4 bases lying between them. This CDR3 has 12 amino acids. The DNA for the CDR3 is TGTGCCAGCAGCTTCCCTAACACTGAAGCTTTCTTT. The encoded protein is CASSFPNTEAFF.

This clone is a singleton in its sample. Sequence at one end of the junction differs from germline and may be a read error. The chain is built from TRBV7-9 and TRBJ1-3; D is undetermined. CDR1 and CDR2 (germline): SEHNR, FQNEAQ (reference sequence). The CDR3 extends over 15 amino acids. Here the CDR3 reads CSSSLLTSSGNTIYF. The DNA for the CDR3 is TGTTCCAGCAGCTTACTAACGAGCTCTGGAAACACCATATATTTT.

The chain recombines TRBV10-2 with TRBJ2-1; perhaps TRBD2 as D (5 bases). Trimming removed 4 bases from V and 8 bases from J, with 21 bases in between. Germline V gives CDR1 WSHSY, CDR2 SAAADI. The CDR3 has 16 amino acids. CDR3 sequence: CASSVPGPGMGYEQFF. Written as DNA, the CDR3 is TGCGCCAGCAGTGTGCCGGGCCCCGGGATGGGGTATGAGCAGTTCTTC.

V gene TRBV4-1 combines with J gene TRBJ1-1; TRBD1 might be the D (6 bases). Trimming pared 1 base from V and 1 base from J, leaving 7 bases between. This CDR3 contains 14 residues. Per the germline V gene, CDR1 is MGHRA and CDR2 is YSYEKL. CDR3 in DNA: TGCGCCAGCAGCCAAGCAGGGGAGAACACTGAAGCTTTCTTT. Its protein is CASSQAGENTEAFF.

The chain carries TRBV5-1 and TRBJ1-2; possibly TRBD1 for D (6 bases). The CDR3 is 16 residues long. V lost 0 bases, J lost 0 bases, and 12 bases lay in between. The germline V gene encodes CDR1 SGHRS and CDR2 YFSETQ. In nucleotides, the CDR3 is TGCGCCAGCAGCTTGGACAGGGTTGGAGCTAACTATGGCTACACCTTC. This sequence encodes CASSLDRVGANYGYTF.